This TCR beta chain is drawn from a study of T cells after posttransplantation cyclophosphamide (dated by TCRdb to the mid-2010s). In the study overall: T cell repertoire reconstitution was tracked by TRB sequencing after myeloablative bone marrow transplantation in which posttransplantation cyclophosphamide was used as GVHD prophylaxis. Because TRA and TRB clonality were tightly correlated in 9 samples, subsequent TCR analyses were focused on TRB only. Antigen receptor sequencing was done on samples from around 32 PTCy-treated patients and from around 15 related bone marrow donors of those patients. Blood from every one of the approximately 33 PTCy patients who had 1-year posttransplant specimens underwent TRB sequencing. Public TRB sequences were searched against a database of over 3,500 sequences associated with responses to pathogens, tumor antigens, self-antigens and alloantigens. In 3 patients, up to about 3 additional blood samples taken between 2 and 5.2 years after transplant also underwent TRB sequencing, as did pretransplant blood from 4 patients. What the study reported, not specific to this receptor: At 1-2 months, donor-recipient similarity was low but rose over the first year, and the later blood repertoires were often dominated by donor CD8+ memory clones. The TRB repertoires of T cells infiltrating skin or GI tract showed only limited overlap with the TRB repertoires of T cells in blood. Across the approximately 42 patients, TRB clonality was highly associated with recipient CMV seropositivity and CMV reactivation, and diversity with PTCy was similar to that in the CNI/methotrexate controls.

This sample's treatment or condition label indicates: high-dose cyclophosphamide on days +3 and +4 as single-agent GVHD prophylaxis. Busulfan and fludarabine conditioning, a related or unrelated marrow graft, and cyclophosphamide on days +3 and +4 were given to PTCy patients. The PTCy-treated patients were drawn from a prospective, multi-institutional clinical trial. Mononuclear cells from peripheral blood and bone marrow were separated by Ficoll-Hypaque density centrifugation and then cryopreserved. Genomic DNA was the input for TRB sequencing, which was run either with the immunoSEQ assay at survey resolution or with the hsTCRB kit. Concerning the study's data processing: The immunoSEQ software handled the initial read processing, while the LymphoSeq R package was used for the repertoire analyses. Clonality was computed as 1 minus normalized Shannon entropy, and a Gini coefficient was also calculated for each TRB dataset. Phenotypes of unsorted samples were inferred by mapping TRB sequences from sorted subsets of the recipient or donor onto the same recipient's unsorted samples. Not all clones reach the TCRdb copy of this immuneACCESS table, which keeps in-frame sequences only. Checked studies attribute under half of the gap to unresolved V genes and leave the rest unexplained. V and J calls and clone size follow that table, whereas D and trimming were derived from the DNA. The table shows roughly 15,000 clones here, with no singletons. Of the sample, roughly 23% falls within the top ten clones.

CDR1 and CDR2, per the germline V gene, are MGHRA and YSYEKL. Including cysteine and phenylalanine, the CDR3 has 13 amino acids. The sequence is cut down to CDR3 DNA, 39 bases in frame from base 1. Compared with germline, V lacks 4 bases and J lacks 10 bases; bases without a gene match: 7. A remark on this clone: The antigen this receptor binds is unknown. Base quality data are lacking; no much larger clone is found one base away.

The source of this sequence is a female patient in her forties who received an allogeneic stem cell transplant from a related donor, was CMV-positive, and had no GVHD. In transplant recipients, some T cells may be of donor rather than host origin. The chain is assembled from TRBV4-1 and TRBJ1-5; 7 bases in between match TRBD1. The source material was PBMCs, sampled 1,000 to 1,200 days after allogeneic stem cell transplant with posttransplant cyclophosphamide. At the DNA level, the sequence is TGCGCCAGCAGCCCGGGAACAGGGGAACCCCAGCATTTT. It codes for CASSPGTGEPQHF.